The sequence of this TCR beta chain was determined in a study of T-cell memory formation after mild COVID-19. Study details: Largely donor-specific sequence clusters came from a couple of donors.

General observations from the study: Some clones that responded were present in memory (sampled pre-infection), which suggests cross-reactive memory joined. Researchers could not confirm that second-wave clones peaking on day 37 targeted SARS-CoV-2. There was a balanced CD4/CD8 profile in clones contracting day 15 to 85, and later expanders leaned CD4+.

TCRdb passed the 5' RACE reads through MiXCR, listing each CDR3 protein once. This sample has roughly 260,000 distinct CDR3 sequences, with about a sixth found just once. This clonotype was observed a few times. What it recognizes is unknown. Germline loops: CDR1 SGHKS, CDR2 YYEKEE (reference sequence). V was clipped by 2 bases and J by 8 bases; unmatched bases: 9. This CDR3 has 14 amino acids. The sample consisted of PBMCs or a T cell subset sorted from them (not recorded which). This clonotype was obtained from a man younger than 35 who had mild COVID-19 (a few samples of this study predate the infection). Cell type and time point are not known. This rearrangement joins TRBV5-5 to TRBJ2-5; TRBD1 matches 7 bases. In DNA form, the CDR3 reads TGTGCCAGCAGCTTAGATCGGACAGGCCTAACCCAGTACTTC. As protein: CASSLDRTGLTQYF. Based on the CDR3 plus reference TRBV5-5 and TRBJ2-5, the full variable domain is DAGVTQSPTHLIKTRGQQVTLRCSPISGHKSVSWYQQVLGQGPQFIFQYYEKEERGRGNFPDRFSARQFPNYSSELNVNALLLGDSALYLCASSLDRTGLTQYFGPGTRLLVL.